This T cell receptor beta chain was captured by sequencing in a study of T cells in localized non-small cell lung cancer. General observations from the study: Heterogeneity cannot be ruled out, as sequencing used one tumor region only. Paired adjacent lung recovered a median about 60 of the top 100 tumor clones. Measurement of T cell clonality placed uninvolved adjacent lung highest, above the level in tumor.

Assay used: immunoSEQ multiplex PCR; TCRdb lists only in-frame clones, some missing. The sample has fewer than 50,000 clones; about 83% are singletons. Trimming cost V 5 bases and J 7 bases, with 22 bases left between them. CDR1 is SGHNT, CDR2 YENEEA, per germline. This CDR3 has 16 amino acids. In regard to this clone: The target antigen is unknown.

The chain uses TRBV11-3 and TRBJ2-3, with D possibly being TRBD1 (6 bases). This TCR was recovered from a man aged 40 to 70 with stage II lung adenocarcinoma. The input for sequencing was PBMCs, taken before any cancer treatment. CDR3 region: CASSPGIGGSINTQYF. The DNA of the CDR3 is TGTGCCAGCAGCCCAGGGATAGGGGGAAGCATAAATACGCAGTATTTT.